This TCR beta chain was sequenced in a study of shared clonotypes between healthy human individuals. Method: immunoSEQ multiplex PCR; TCRdb's copy keeps in-frame clones and lacks some. The data hold about 2.4 million clones, with just over 90% observed a single time. Study-wide points: It was expected that sequencing depth would affect clonotype sharing among donors.

After removal of 1 base from V and 4 bases from J, the junction contained 5 bases not matched to a gene. Looked up from germline, CDR1 is SNHLY and CDR2 is FYNNEI. The CDR3 has 15 residues. Regarding this clone: Its antigen is undetermined.

The chain couples TRBV2 to TRBJ2-7; 9 bases fit TRBD1. Material for sequencing was naive CD4+ T cells sorted from blood. The subset is: CD45RA+ positively selected. The clonotype comes from a man in his late teens or twenties in good health. CDR3 in DNA: TGTGCCAGCAGTGAAGGTCAGGGGACAGGGTACGAGCAGTACTTC. Amino acid sequence: CASSEGQGTGYEQYF.